This entry is about one T cell receptor beta chain. This sample was taken from a study of cytomegalovirus exposure and HLA in healthy donors. In the PCR, 60 Vbeta and 13 Jbeta primers were used. Sequenced by immunoSEQ multiplex PCR; TCRdb stores in-frame clones only, minus some. The repertoire holds around 99,000 clones, with roughly 80% as singletons. The V gene's germline CDR1 is SGHNT and CDR2 YYREEE (reference sequence). CDR3 size: 15 residues. V trimming: 3 bases; J trimming: 0 bases; junction bases outside the gene matches: 2. This chain joins TRBV5-4 and TRBJ2-3, with 9 bases that match TRBD2. This receptor was obtained from a woman in her fifties or sixties in good health and CMV-seropositive. What was sequenced was PBMCs. As DNA, the CDR3 is TGTGCCAGCAGCTATAGCGGGAGTAGCACAGATACGCAGTATTTT. This encodes CASSYSGSSTDTQYF.